The clone carrying this T cell receptor beta chain was counted many times. Its antigen is unidentified. This sample was taken from a study of T cell repertoires in cytomegalovirus infection. For the study at large: Matching HLA type and CMV infection were both indicated by public TCR beta signatures.

Study-wide results and limits: People with CMV and the relevant HLA were identified by cumulative public TCR beta family frequency.

One entry per CDR3 protein, called by TCRdb with MiXCR from the reads. Among some 270,000 distinct CDR3 sequences listed, approximately 17% were seen once. V was shortened by 3 bases and J by 3 bases, with 11 bases between the two germline ends. CDR1 is SGHTA and CDR2 is FQGNSA in the germline V gene. This CDR3 comprises 14 residues. The rearrangement links TRBV7-2 to TRBJ1-1; possibly TRBD1 for D (5 bases). Material for sequencing was CD8+ T cells from PBMCs. The source of this sequence is a human donor in good health (CMV status not recorded). Some clones in this sample may be carry-over from other donors' samples. The CDR3 sequence: CASSFLEGYTEAFF. DNA for the CDR3: TGTGCCAGCAGCTTTTTGGAGGGGTACACTGAAGCTTTCTTT.